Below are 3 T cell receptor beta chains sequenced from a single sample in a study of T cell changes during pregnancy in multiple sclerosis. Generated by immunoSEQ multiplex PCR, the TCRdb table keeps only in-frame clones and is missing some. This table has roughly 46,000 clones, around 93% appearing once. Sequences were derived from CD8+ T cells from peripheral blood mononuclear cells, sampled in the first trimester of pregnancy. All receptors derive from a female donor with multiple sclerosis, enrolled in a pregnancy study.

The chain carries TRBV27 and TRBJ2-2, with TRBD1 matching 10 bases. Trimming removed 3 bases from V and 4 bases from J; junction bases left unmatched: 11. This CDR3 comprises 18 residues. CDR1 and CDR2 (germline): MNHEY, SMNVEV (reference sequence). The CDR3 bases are TGTGCCAGCAGTTTCCTAGGGACAGGGGCTCAGATCACCGGGGAGCTGTTTTTT. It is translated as CASSFLGTGAQITGELFF.

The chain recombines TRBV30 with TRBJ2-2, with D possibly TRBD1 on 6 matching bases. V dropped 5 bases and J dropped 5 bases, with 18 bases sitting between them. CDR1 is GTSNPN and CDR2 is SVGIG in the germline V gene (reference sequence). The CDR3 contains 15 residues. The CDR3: CAWGNREVGTGELFF. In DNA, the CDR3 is TGTGCCTGGGGGAACAGGGAAGTTGGTACCGGGGAGCTGTTTTTT.

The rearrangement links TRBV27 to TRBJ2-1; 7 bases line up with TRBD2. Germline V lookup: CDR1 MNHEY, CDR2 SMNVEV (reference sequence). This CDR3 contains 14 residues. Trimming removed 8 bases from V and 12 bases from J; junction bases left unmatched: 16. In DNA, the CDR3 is TGTGCCAGCCGTCGGGAGCGGGACGCCCCGGGGCAGTTCTTC. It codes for CASRRERDAPGQFF.